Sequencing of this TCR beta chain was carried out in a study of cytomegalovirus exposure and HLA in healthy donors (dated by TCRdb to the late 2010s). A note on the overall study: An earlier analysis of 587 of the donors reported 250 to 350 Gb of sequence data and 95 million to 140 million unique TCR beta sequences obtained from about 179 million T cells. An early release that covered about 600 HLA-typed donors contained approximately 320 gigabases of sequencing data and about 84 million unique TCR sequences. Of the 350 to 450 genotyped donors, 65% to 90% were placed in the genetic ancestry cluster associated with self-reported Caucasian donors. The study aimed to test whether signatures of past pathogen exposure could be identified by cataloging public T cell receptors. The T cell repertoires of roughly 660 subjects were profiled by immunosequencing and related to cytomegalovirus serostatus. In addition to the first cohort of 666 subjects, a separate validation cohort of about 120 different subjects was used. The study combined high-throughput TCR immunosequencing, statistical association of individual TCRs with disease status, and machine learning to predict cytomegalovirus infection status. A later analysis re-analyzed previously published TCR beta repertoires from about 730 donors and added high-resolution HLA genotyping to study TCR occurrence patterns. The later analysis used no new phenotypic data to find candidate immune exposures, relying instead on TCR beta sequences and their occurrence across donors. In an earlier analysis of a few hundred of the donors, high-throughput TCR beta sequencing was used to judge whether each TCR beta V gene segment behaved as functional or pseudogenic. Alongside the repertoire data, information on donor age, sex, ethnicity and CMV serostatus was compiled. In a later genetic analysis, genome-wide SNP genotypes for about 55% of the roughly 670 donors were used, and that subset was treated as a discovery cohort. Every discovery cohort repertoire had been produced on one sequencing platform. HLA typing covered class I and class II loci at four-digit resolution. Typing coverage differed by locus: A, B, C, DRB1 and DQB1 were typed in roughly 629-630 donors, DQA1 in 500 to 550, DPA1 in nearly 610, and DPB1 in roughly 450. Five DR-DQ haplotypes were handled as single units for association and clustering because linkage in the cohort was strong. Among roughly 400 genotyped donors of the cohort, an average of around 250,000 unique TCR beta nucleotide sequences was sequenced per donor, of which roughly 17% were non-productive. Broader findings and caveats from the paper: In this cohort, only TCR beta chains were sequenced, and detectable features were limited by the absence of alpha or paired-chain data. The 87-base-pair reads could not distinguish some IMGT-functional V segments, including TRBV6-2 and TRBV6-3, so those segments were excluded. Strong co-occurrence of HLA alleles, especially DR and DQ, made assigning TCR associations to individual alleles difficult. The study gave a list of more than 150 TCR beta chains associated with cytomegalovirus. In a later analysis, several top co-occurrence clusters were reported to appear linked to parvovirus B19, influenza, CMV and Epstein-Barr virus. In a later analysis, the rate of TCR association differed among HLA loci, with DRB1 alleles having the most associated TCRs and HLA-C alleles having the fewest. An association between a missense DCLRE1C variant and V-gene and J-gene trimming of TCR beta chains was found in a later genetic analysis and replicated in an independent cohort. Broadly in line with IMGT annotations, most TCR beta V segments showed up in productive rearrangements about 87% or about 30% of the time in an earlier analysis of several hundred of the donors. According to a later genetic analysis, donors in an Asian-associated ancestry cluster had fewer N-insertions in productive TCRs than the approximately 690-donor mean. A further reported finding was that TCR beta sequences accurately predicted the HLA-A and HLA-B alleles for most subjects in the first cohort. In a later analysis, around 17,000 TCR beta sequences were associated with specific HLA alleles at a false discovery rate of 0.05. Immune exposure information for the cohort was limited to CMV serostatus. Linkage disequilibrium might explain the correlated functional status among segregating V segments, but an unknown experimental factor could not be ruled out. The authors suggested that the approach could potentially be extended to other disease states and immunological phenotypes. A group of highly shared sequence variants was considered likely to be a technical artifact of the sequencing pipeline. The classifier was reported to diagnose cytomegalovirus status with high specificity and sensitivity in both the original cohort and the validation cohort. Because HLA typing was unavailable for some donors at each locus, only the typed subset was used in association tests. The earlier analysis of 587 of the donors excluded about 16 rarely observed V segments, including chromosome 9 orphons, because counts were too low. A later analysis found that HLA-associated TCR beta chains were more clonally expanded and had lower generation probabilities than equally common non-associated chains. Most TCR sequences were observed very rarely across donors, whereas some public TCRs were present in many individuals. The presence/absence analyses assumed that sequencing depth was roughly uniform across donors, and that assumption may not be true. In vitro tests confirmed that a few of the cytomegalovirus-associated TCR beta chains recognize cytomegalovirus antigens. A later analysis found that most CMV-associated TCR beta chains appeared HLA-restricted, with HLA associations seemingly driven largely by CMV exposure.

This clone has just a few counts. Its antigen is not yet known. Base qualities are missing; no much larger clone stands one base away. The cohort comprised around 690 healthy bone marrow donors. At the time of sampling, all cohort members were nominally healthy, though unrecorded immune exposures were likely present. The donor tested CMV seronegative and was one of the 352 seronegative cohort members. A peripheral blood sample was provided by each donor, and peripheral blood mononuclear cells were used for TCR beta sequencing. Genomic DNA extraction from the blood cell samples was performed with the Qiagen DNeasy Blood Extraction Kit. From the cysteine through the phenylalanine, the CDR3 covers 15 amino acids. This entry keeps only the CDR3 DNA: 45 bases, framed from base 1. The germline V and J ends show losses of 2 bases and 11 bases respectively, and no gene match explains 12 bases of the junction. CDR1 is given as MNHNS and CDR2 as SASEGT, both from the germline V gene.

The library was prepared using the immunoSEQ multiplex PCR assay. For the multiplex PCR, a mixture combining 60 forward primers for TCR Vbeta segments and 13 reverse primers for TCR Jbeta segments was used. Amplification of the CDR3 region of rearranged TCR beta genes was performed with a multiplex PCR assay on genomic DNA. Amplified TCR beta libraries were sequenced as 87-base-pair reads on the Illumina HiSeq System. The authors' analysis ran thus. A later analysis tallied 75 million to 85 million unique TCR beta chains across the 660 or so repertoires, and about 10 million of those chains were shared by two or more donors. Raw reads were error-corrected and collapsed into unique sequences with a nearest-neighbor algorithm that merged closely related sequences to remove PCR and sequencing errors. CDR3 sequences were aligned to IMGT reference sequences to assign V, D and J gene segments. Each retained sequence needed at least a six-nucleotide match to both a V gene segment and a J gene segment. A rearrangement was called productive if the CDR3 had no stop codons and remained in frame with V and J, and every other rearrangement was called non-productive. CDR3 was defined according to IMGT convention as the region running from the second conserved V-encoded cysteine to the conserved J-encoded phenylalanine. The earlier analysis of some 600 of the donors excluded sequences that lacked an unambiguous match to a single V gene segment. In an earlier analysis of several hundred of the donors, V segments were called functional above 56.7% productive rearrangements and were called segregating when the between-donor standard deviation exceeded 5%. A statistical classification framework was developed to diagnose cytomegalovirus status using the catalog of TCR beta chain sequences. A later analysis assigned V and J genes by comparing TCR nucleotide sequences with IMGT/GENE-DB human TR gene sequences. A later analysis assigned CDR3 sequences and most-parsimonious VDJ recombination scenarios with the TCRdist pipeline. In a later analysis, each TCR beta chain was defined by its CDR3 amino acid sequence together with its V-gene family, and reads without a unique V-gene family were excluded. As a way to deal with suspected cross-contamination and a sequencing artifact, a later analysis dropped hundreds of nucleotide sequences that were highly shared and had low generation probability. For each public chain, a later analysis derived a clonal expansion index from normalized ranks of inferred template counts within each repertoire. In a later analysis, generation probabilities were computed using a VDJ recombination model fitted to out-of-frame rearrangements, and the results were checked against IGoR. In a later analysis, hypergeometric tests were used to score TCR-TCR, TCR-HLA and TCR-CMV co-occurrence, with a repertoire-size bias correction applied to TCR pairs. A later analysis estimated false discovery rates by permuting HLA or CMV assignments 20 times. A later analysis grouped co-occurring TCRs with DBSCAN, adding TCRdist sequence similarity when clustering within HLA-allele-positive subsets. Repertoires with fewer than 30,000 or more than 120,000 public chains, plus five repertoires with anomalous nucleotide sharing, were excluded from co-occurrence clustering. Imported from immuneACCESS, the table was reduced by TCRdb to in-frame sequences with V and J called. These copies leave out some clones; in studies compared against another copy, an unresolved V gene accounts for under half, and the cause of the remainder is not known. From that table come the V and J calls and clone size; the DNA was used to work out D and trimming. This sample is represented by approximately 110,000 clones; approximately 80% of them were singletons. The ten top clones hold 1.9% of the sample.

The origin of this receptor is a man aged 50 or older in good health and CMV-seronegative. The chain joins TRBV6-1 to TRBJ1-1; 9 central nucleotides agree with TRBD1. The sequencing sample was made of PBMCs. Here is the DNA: TGTGCCAGCAGTGAACAGAGTACAGGGGGCGAAGTGGCTTTCTTT. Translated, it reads CASSEQSTGGEVAFF.